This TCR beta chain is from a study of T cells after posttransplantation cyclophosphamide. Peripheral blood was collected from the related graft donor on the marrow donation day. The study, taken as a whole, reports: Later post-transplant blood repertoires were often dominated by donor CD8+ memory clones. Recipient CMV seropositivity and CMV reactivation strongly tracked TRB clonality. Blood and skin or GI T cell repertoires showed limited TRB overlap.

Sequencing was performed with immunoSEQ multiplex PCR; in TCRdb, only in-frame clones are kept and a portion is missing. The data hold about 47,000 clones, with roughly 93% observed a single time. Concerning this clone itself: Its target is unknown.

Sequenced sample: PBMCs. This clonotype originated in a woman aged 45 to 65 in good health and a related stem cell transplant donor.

The CDR3 loop reads CASSSVIAKNIQYF. CDR3 bases: TGTGCCAGCAGTTCCGTAATAGCCAAAAACATTCAGTACTTC. The rearrangement links TRBV28 to TRBJ2-4; D is unclear. The V gene lost 4 bases and the J gene lost 0 bases, with 7 bases spanning the gap. Germline V CDR1 and CDR2: MDHEN, SYDVKM. The CDR3 contains 14 residues.